This T cell receptor beta chain was retrieved from a study of cytomegalovirus exposure and HLA in healthy donors. Whole-study results and caveats: TRBV6-2, TRBV6-3 and some other V segments were unresolvable in 87-base-pair reads. In vitro confirmation showed three CMV-associated chains to be CMV antigen specific. There was a cluster of highly shared sequence variants that was likely a sequencing artifact.

It was with 60 Vbeta and 13 Jbeta primers that the PCR ran. The table came from immunoSEQ multiplex PCR; TCRdb's copy has only in-frame clones and leaves some out. Found here are about 120,000 clones, 75% to 85% of them singletons; the top ten hold roughly 2%. On this clone: As yet, its antigen is unknown.

The CDR3 covers 16 residues. Losses at the gene ends were 3 bases for V and 0 bases for J; bases not matched to a gene: 5. Germline loops: CDR1 MGHDK, CDR2 SYGVNS. Sequenced input: PBMCs. This sequence originates from a man aged 18 to 35 in good health and CMV-seronegative. The J gene is TRBJ2-3, the V gene TRBV25-1, with 8 positions matching TRBD2. CDR3: CASSDSTSASTDTQYF. CDR3 DNA: TGTGCCAGCAGTGACTCGACTAGCGCCAGCACAGATACGCAGTATTTT. The full variable domain, completed using reference TRBV25-1 and TRBJ2-3, is EADIYQTPRYLVIGTGKKITLECSQTMGHDKMYWYQQDPGMELHLIHYSYGVNSTEKGDLSSESTVSRIRTEHFPLTLESARPSHTSQYLCASSDSTSASTDTQYFGPGTRLTVL.